The next 26 T cell receptor beta chains were all read from a single sample in a study of memory CD4+ T cells and cytomegalovirus serostatus (dated by TCRdb to the late 2010s). The method was the immunoSEQ multiplex PCR assay. This immuneACCESS table, as held by TCRdb, lists in-frame sequences with V and J called but not all clones. Of the missing ones, under half trace to an unresolved V gene in checked studies; the others have no known cause. Within this sample are under 45,000 clones, with around 78% of them counted one time only. The top ten clones comprise about 6.8% of the sample. Single viable CD3+CD4+CD8-CD45RO+ cells were sorted as memory CD4+ T cells on a FACSAria II. Sequenced input: memory CD4+ T cells from blood. Receptors were obtained from an adult in good health and CMV-seronegative.

This rearrangement joins TRBV28 to TRBJ1-2; TRBD1 agrees at 9 bases. Per germline, CDR1 MDHEN and CDR2 SYDVKM. The CDR3 contains 13 residues. The junction had 5 bases not matched to a gene; V was cut back by 5 bases and J by 7 bases. For the CDR3, the DNA is TGTGCCAGCAGTCCACGGGACAGGGCTGGCTACACCTTC. Translating it yields CASSPRDRAGYTF.

This chain links TRBV7-2 with TRBJ2-6; 10 bases are shared with TRBD2. V shed 1 base, J shed 1 base, and the junction held 1 base outside the gene matches. The germline V gene has CDR1 SGHTA and CDR2 FQGNSA. This CDR3 has 17 amino acids. The CDR3 loop reads CASSLVAGGSGANVLTF. The CDR3 nucleotides are TGTGCCAGCAGCTTAGTAGCGGGAGGTTCTGGGGCCAACGTCCTGACTTTC.

The gene calls are TRBV9 and TRBJ2-5, with 7 bases identical to TRBD1. The V and J ends lost 4 bases and 5 bases, in that order; junction bases with no gene match: 8. The germline CDR1 and CDR2 sequences are SGDLS and YYNGEE. CDR3 size: 14 residues. The CDR3 sequence is CASSRGRQAETQYF. The CDR3 coding sequence is TGTGCCAGCAGCAGGGGGCGCCAGGCGGAGACCCAGTACTTC.

The chain combines TRBV29-1 with TRBJ2-4, with D perhaps given as TRBD1 or TRBD2 (5 bases each). The CDR3 is made up of 15 amino acids. CDR1 and CDR2 from the germline V gene are SQVTM and ANQGSEA. Trimming stripped 4 bases from V and 0 bases from J, with 13 bases between. DNA of the CDR3: TGCAGCGTTGGGGACGGTACCTTAGCCAAAAACATTCAGTACTTC. Protein product: CSVGDGTLAKNIQYF.

This sequence joins TRBV5-4 and TRBJ2-3; 11 nucleotides agree with TRBD2. The CDR3 has 15 amino acids. Germline CDR1 SGHNT, CDR2 YYREEE (reference sequence). The V gene end was trimmed by 4 bases and the J gene end by 3 bases; junction bases not matched to a gene: 4. The CDR3 nucleotides read TGTGCCAGCAGCCCGAGACTAGCGGGAACAGATACGCAGTATTTT. Encoded protein: CASSPRLAGTDTQYF.

The rearrangement links TRBV30 to TRBJ2-7, with 7 bases matching TRBD1. CDR3 length: 14 residues. The V gene end was trimmed by 6 bases and the J gene end by 0 bases; junction bases not matched to a gene: 8. The germline CDR1 and CDR2 sequences are GTSNPN and SVGIG (reference sequence). The DNA for the CDR3 is TGTGCCTGCGACAGGGACAGCCACTCCTACGAGCAGTACTTC. Protein sequence: CACDRDSHSYEQYF.

The chain links TRBV4-1 to TRBJ2-4; possible D gene TRBD2, 5 bases. The CDR3 has 15 amino acids. Germline V gene sequence: CDR1 MGHRA, CDR2 YSYEKL. V was trimmed by 3 bases and J by 6 bases, leaving 15 bases between them. The CDR3 region is CASSQPSSRGNIQYF. CDR3 coding DNA: TGCGCCAGCAGCCAGCCCAGCTCACGGGGAAACATTCAGTACTTC.

This clone was picked up a small number of times. The rearrangement joins TRBV11-2 to TRBJ2-2; D remains unclear. CDR1 and CDR2 from the germline V gene are SGHAT and FQNNGV. Trimming took 1 base from V and 1 from J, leaving 7 bases between them. This CDR3 is built from 15 residues. The CDR3: CASSLVLENTGELFF. The CDR3 DNA sequence: TGTGCCAGCAGCTTAGTTCTTGAGAACACCGGGGAGCTGTTTTTT.

This clone has only a few counts. In DNA form, the CDR3 reads TGTGCCAGCTCACCATCACTAGCGGCACGATCGGGAACTCAAGAGACCCAGTACTTC. This sequence encodes CASSPSLAARSGTQETQYF. The genes are TRBV18 and TRBJ2-5; 8 bases line up with TRBD2. The V gene's germline CDR1 is KGHSH and CDR2 LQKENI. Trimming took 2 bases from V and 2 from J; bases not matched to a gene: 16. The CDR3 spans 19 residues.

This clone has a handful of counts. J is TRBJ2-5 and V is TRBV28, with D perhaps TRBD2 (7 bases). The CDR3 covers 18 residues. V gave up 6 bases and J gave up 5 bases, with 28 bases separating them. Germline V gives CDR1 MDHEN, CDR2 SYDVKM. CDR3 sequence reads: CASRPGGLAALAGETQYF. Written as DNA, the CDR3 is TGTGCCAGCAGACCCGGGGGCCTAGCGGCCCTCGCAGGGGAGACCCAGTACTTC.

The chain is built from TRBV15 and TRBJ2-1; 13 nucleotides align to TRBD2. Germline CDR1 reads LNHNV; CDR2 reads YYDKDF (reference sequence). CDR3 length: 16 amino acids. Trimming removed 5 bases from V and 11 bases from J; junction bases left unmatched: 12. The CDR3 sequence: CATSASGTSGTLKQFF. Here the CDR3 DNA reads TGTGCCACCAGCGCCTCCGGGACTAGCGGGACTCTTAAGCAGTTCTTC.

The rearrangement joins TRBV29-1 to TRBJ2-7, with a weak D call TRBD2 (6 bases). The CDR3 runs 13 residues. Germline assignment: CDR1 SQVTM and CDR2 ANQGSEA. V shed 4 bases and J shed 3 bases, with 13 bases lying between them. The CDR3 loop reads CSVGGVKDYEQYF. The CDR3 nucleotides are TGCAGCGTTGGGGGGGTCAAGGACTACGAGCAGTACTTC.

The chain recombines TRBV19 with TRBJ1-1; D remains unclear. The germline V and J ends were trimmed by 3 bases and 4 bases, with 12 bases remaining between them. The CDR3 sequence is 14 residues long. CDR1 and CDR2 (germline): LNHDA, SQIVND (reference sequence). In DNA form, the CDR3 reads TGTGCCAGTAGTATTTCCCGCCTGGGCACTGAAGCTTTCTTT. This sequence encodes CASSISRLGTEAFF.

This clone was seen only a few times. CDR3 in DNA: TGTGCCAGCAGCTTAAATCAGGGAGAGGGTGAAGCTTTCTTT. Protein sequence: CASSLNQGEGEAFF. The rearrangement links TRBV7-9 to TRBJ1-1; perhaps TRBD1 as D (5 bases). Germline CDR1 SEHNR, CDR2 FQNEAQ (reference sequence). The V end lost 2 bases, the J end lost 7 bases, and 14 bases lay between the germline ends. The CDR3 spans 14 residues.

This sequence joins TRBV6-1 and TRBJ1-2; 7 nucleotides align to TRBD1. CDR1 MNHNS and CDR2 SASEGT come from the germline V gene. The CDR3 length is 14 residues. V shed 11 bases, J shed 3 bases, and the junction held 12 bases outside the gene matches. The CDR3 sequence is CALKLGTEYYGYTF. CDR3 in DNA: TGTGCCCTCAAATTAGGGACAGAATACTATGGCTACACCTTC.

In this sample, this clone turned up a few times. Here the CDR3 reads CAWRGEGQFIYGYTF. CDR3 nucleotide sequence: TGTGCCTGGAGGGGGGAGGGGCAGTTTATCTATGGCTACACCTTC. The chain is built from TRBV30 and TRBJ1-2; weak D call: TRBD1 (5 bases). CDR1 and CDR2 from the germline V gene are GTSNPN and SVGIG (reference sequence). This CDR3 contains 15 residues. Between the trimmed V and J ends, which lost 3 bases and 4 bases, there was a span of 18 bases.

This clone was found once. This rearrangement joins TRBV18 to TRBJ2-1; D might be TRBD2 (6 bases). The CDR3 extends over 16 amino acids. Germline lookup yields CDR1 KGHSH and CDR2 LQKENI. V was cut by 3 bases and J by 6 bases, with 18 bases left in between. The chain's CDR3 is CASSPPLMGRPNEQFF. The CDR3 bases are TGTGCCAGCTCACCTCCTCTCATGGGGAGGCCCAATGAGCAGTTCTTC.

This clone was recorded a few times. This chain uses TRBV4-3 with TRBJ2-7; possibly TRBD1 for D (5 bases). The CDR3 covers 14 residues. CDR1 and CDR2 (germline): LGHNA, YSLEER. V was cut by 0 bases and J by 12 bases, with 18 bases left in between. This chain's CDR3 is CASSQEGQGPGSYF. The CDR3 DNA reads as TGCGCCAGCAGCCAAGAGGGGCAGGGCCCGGGCTCGTACTTC.

This clone was picked up a small number of times. The rearrangement joins TRBV29-1 to TRBJ2-5; D perhaps matches TRBD1 (5 bases). The CDR3 covers 13 residues. Germline V gene lookup returns CDR1 SQVTM and CDR2 ANQGSEA. Trimming shortened V by 1 base and J by 13 bases, and 19 bases separated the two germline ends. CDR3 nucleotide sequence: TGCAGCGTTGAAGGAGTCTCAGGGCCGCCGAGGTACTTC. Translating it yields CSVEGVSGPPRYF.

This clone was observed a single time. The V and J genes are TRBV7-9 and TRBJ1-1; D is possibly TRBD1 (5 bases). Trimming shortened V by 5 bases and J by 9 bases, and 19 bases separated the two germline ends. This CDR3 spans 14 amino acids. CDR1 and CDR2 from the germline V gene are SEHNR and FQNEAQ (reference sequence). The DNA of the CDR3 is TGTGCCAGCAGCGCGACAGCGGGGGTCGGACAAGCTTTCTTT. Translating gives CASSATAGVGQAFF.

The V call is TRBV30, the J call TRBJ1-1, with D hard to call. V lost 7 bases, J lost 7 bases, and 10 bases lay in between. The CDR3 runs to 10 residues. CDR1 and CDR2 from the germline V gene are GTSNPN and SVGIG (reference sequence). In DNA, the CDR3 is TGTGCCTCACGCCGGGTTGAAGCTTTCTTT. Translating gives CASRRVEAFF.

The chain recombines TRBV7-3 with TRBJ2-1; TRBD2 might be the D (6 bases). Looked up from germline, CDR1 is SGHTA and CDR2 is FQGTGA. Between the trimmed V and J ends, which lost 2 bases and 5 bases, there was a span of 13 bases. The CDR3 contains 15 residues. The CDR3 DNA is TGTGCCAGCAGCTTATCGCGGGACGGCCACAATGAGCAGTTCTTC. It translates to CASSLSRDGHNEQFF.

The rearrangement links TRBV5-5 to TRBJ2-3, with 8 nucleotides matching TRBD2. Germline CDR1 reads SGHKS; CDR2 reads YYEKEE (reference sequence). The V and J ends lost 3 bases and 6 bases, in that order; junction bases with no gene match: 15. The CDR3 totals 17 residues. CDR3 sequence reads: CASSSTSGLIQGDTQYF. The CDR3 DNA sequence: TGTGCCAGCAGCTCCACTAGCGGCCTCATCCAGGGGGATACGCAGTATTTT.

This chain joins TRBV2 and TRBJ1-3, with unresolved D. Per the germline V gene, CDR1 is SNHLY and CDR2 is FYNNEI. V lost 8 bases and J 0 bases, leaving 8 bases between the germline ends. The CDR3 loop spans 13 amino acids. The CDR3 here is CASEESSGNTIYF. The CDR3 region has the DNA TGTGCCAGCGAAGAGAGCTCTGGAAACACCATATATTTT.

The CDR3 DNA sequence: TGTGCCAGCAGCTTAGGGCCGACAGGGGGCGGGCACGAGCAGTACTTC. Its translation: CASSLGPTGGGHEQYF. The rearrangement links TRBV7-9 to TRBJ2-7; 10 bases fit TRBD1. The CDR3 has 16 residues. The junction had 8 bases not matched to a gene; V was cut back by 1 base and J by 5 bases. Germline V gene lookup returns CDR1 SEHNR and CDR2 FQNEAQ (reference sequence).

This clone was seen a few times. V and J are TRBV11-2 and TRBJ2-2; D is undetermined. Germline V gene lookup returns CDR1 SGHAT and CDR2 FQNNGV. V shed 5 bases and J shed 5 bases, with 15 bases lying between them. The CDR3 is 15 amino acids. The CDR3 sequence is CASSPRLRTTGELFF. CDR3 bases: TGTGCCAGCAGCCCCCGACTTCGAACGACCGGGGAGCTGTTTTTT.